One T cell receptor beta chain is described in this entry. Its cognate antigen is unknown. The data originate from a study of cytomegalovirus exposure and HLA in healthy donors. Across the whole study: The same platform was used for the 120 validation repertoires and the roughly 640 first-cohort repertoires, a later analysis reported.

In germline, CDR1 is SGHTA, CDR2 FQGTGA. CDR3 length: 13 residues. V shed 5 bases, J shed 7 bases, and the junction held 4 bases outside the gene matches. The assay was immunoSEQ multiplex PCR, and TCRdb's table has in-frame clones only and misses some. The repertoire includes 150,000 to 200,000 clones, 85% of them detected once, and about a sixth sits in the top ten. Study-level findings and limits: CMV antigen specificity was confirmed in vitro for three CMV-associated chains. Cytomegalovirus-associated status was assigned to some 160 TCR beta chains. According to a subsequent analysis, TCR clusters from the first cohort were inclined to appear together in the 120 validation repertoires.

This TCR was sampled from a man in his late teens or twenties in good health and CMV-seropositive. The sample was PBMCs. The rearrangement joins TRBV7-3 to TRBJ2-1; 8 positions agree with TRBD1. CDR3 protein: CASSTGQGNEQFF. The DNA for the CDR3 is TGTGCCAGCAGCACAGGACAGGGTAATGAGCAGTTCTTC.